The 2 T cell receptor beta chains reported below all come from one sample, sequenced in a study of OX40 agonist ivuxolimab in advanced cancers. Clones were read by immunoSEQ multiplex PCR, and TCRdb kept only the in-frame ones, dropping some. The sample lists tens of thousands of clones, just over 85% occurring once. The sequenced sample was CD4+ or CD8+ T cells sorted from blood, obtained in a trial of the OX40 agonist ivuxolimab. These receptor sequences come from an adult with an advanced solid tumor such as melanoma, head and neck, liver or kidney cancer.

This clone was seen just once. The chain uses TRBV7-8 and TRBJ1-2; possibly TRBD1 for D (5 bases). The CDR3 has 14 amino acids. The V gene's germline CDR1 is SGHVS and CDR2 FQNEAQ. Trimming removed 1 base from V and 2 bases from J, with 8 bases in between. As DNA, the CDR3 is TGTGCCAGCAGCTTAGTGACAGACAACTATGGCTACACCTTC. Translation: CASSLVTDNYGYTF.

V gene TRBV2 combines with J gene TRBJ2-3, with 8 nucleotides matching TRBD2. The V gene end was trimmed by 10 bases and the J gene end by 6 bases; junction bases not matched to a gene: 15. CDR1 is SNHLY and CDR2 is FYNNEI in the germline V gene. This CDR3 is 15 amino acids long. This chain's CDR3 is CANPGTRVELDTQYF. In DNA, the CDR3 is TGTGCCAACCCCGGGACTAGGGTGGAATTGGATACGCAGTATTTT.